Presented here are 15 T cell receptor beta chains from one specimen sequenced in a study of blood T cell repertoires in COVID-19. The repertoire was sequenced with immunoSEQ multiplex PCR; TCRdb's copy has only in-frame clones and lacks some. This sample has approximately 290,000 clones, with 90% found just once. Sequencing input: PBMCs or T cells enriched from blood (not recorded which). The receptors originated from a woman between 25 and 40 years old who had recovered from COVID-19.

This sequence joins TRBV11-1 and TRBJ1-3; tentatively, D is TRBD1 (5 bases). The CDR3 contains 16 residues. CDR1 is SGHAT and CDR2 is FQDESV in the germline V gene (reference sequence). Trimming cost V 3 bases and J 3 bases, with 15 bases left between them. The CDR3 DNA sequence: TGTGCCAGCAGCTTGCCCGCCGGGGGAGTTGGAAACACCATATATTTT. This translates into CASSLPAGGVGNTIYF.

V gene TRBV25-1 combines with J gene TRBJ1-4; D unresolved. Trimming cost V 2 bases and J 8 bases, with 15 bases left between them. Germline CDR1 is MGHDK and CDR2 is SYGVNS. The CDR3 length is 15 residues. The CDR3 here is CASSEPPGSEEKLFF. As DNA, the CDR3 is TGTGCCAGCAGTGAACCTCCTGGGTCGGAGGAAAAACTGTTTTTT. Supplemented by reference TRBV25-1 and TRBJ1-4, the full variable domain reads EADIYQTPRYLVIGTGKKITLECSQTMGHDKMYWYQQDPGMELHLIHYSYGVNSTEKGDLSSESTVSRIRTEHFPLTLESARPSHTSQYLCASSEPPGSEEKLFFGSGTQLSVL.

This clone was picked up a small number of times. The chain uses TRBV2 and TRBJ1-4, with D possibly TRBD1 on 6 matching bases. The CDR3 is made up of 16 amino acids. Trimming shortened V by 4 bases and J by 6 bases, and 18 bases separated the two germline ends. CDR1 is SNHLY and CDR2 is FYNNEI in the germline V gene. CDR3 loop: CASSASPGVGDEKLFF. The CDR3 nucleotides read TGTGCCAGCAGTGCAAGTCCAGGGGTTGGGGATGAAAAACTGTTTTTT.

The V and J genes are TRBV6-2 or TRBV6-3 and TRBJ2-7, with D possibly being TRBD2 (6 bases). Germline CDR1 is MNHEY and CDR2 is SVGEGT. This CDR3 has 16 amino acids. Trimming left V 4 bases short and J 4 bases short, with 20 bases between. Here the CDR3 reads CASSSYGSTNKYEQYF. CDR3 bases: TGTGCCAGCAGTTCTTACGGGAGCACCAATAAATACGAGCAGTACTTC.

V gene TRBV27 combines with J gene TRBJ1-5; 8 nucleotides agree with TRBD1. CDR3 size: 16 residues. CDR1 MNHEY and CDR2 SMNVEV come from the germline V gene (reference sequence). Trimming removed 8 bases from V and 5 bases from J; junction bases left unmatched: 14. CDR3 nucleotide sequence: TGTGCCAGCCGCGAGGACGGGGACAGGCGTTATCAGCCCCAGCATTTT. This encodes CASREDGDRRYQPQHF.

DNA of the CDR3: TGTGCCAGCAGCTTATTGGGGGCTAAGGACACCGGGGAGCTGTTTTTT. Amino acid sequence: CASSLLGAKDTGELFF. The chain joins TRBV7-3 to TRBJ2-2; D perhaps matches TRBD1 (6 bases). The length of the CDR3 is 16 residues. Per the germline V gene, CDR1 is SGHTA and CDR2 is FQGTGA. The V and J ends lost 2 bases and 3 bases respectively, with 13 bases between them.

This rearrangement joins TRBV21-1 to TRBJ2-1; TRBD2, as called in the table, went unchecked against the DNA. TRBV21-1 is annotated as a pseudogene. This CDR3 has 16 amino acids. The CDR3 region is CASSKDEREGLDEQFF. DNA of the CDR3: TGTGCCAGCAGCAAAGACGAGCGGGAGGGGTTGGATGAGCAGTTCTTC.

This chain connects TRBV29-1 to TRBJ2-1; 7 bases align to TRBD2. This CDR3 is built from 13 residues. The V and J ends lost 4 bases and 6 bases, in that order; junction bases with no gene match: 6. Per germline, CDR1 SQVTM and CDR2 ANQGSEA. CDR3 protein: CSVGWEGPNEQFF. The DNA for the CDR3 is TGCAGCGTTGGATGGGAGGGCCCCAATGAGCAGTTCTTC.

The rearrangement joins TRBV7-3 to TRBJ1-1; 7 bases line up with TRBD1. Losses at the gene ends were 1 base for V and 2 bases for J; bases not matched to a gene: 13. The germline V gene encodes CDR1 SGHTA and CDR2 FQGTGA. The CDR3 loop spans 18 amino acids. The CDR3: CASSLSPIRAGGNTEAFF. The CDR3 nucleotides read TGTGCCAGCAGCTTAAGTCCGATTAGGGCAGGGGGAAACACTGAAGCTTTCTTT.

V gene TRBV6-5 combines with J gene TRBJ2-5; 8 bases agree with TRBD1. The CDR3 spans 14 residues. The V gene's germline CDR1 is MNHEY and CDR2 SVGAGI. Trimming took 8 bases from V and 5 from J; bases not matched to a gene: 10. The CDR3: CASLVRGQLETQYF. Here the CDR3 DNA reads TGTGCCAGCTTAGTCAGGGGGCAGCTGGAGACCCAGTACTTC.

As to this clone: Different DNA sequences within this sample yield the same CDR3. CDR3 amino acids: CASSQGGGSYEQYF. CDR3 DNA: TGTGCCAGCAGCCAAGGGGGGGGGTCCTACGAGCAGTACTTC. The rearrangement joins TRBV3-1 (or the pseudogene TRBV3-2) to TRBJ2-7; TRBD2 agrees at 7 bases. The CDR3 totals 14 residues. CDR1 is LGHDT, CDR2 YNNKEL, per germline (reference sequence). V was clipped by 1 base and J by 1 base; unmatched bases: 1.

J is TRBJ1-2 and V is TRBV7-9; D is possibly TRBD1 (5 bases). V shed 3 bases and J shed 6 bases, with 14 bases lying between them. This CDR3 spans 14 amino acids. Germline CDR1 reads SEHNR; CDR2 reads FQNEAQ (reference sequence). CDR3 sequence reads: CASSFSSGLHGYTF. The CDR3 DNA is TGTGCCAGCAGCTTTAGTTCAGGGTTGCATGGCTACACCTTC.

The V and J genes are TRBV10-2 and TRBJ2-3; D perhaps matches TRBD2 (6 bases). Germline CDR1 WSHSY, CDR2 SAAADI. Trimming pared 4 bases from V and 2 bases from J, leaving 10 bases between. The CDR3 extends over 14 amino acids. DNA of the CDR3: TGCGCCAGCAGTGTCGCGGGGCTCACAGATACGCAGTATTTT. Amino acid sequence: CASSVAGLTDTQYF.

This clone was seen a few times. The J gene is TRBJ1-4, the V gene TRBV7-2, with 10 positions matching TRBD1. CDR1 is SGHTA, CDR2 FQGNSA, per germline. Trimming at V came to 1 base and at J to 10 bases, leaving 6 bases not matched to a gene. CDR3 length: 15 residues. DNA of the CDR3: TGTGCCAGCAGCTTAGAGTCGACAGGGGGCGGAAAACTGTTTTTT. Protein product: CASSLESTGGGKLFF.

The chain combines TRBV7-2 with TRBJ1-3; D is undetermined. Trimming shortened V by 4 bases and J by 7 bases, and 11 bases separated the two germline ends. CDR3 length equals 13 residues. In germline, CDR1 is SGHTA, CDR2 FQGNSA. DNA for the CDR3: TGTGCCAGCAGCTCTAGTATCGAGAACACCATATATTTT. Its protein is CASSSSIENTIYF.